This TCR beta chain was profiled in a study of T cell clonality in common variable immunodeficiency. Study-wide results and limits: Shared TCRbeta clones were fewer between CVID subjects than controls. Repertoire-complication correlations in CVID were limited by patient heterogeneity.

Per the germline V gene, CDR1 is DFQATT and CDR2 is SNEGSKA (reference sequence). V gave up 3 bases and J gave up 2 bases, with 13 bases separating them. The CDR3 is made up of 14 amino acids. At least ten counts were recorded for this clone. Its antigen is currently unknown. The missing CDR3 end, 3 residues past where the read stops, is filled in from the germline J gene. TCRdb's copy holds only in-frame clones and misses some; the assay was immunoSEQ multiplex PCR. The repertoire consists of about 64,000 clones, none detected only once. Sequenced material: peripheral blood mononuclear cells. The gene calls are TRBV20-1 and TRBJ2-5; possibly TRBD1 for D (5 bases). The receptor was derived from a person aged 18 to 70 in good health. The sequenced CDR3 bases are TGCAGTGCTAGGGGGCAGGGATGGCAAGAGACC. Its protein is CSARGQGWQET. The CDR3 as a whole reads CSARGQGWQETQYF.